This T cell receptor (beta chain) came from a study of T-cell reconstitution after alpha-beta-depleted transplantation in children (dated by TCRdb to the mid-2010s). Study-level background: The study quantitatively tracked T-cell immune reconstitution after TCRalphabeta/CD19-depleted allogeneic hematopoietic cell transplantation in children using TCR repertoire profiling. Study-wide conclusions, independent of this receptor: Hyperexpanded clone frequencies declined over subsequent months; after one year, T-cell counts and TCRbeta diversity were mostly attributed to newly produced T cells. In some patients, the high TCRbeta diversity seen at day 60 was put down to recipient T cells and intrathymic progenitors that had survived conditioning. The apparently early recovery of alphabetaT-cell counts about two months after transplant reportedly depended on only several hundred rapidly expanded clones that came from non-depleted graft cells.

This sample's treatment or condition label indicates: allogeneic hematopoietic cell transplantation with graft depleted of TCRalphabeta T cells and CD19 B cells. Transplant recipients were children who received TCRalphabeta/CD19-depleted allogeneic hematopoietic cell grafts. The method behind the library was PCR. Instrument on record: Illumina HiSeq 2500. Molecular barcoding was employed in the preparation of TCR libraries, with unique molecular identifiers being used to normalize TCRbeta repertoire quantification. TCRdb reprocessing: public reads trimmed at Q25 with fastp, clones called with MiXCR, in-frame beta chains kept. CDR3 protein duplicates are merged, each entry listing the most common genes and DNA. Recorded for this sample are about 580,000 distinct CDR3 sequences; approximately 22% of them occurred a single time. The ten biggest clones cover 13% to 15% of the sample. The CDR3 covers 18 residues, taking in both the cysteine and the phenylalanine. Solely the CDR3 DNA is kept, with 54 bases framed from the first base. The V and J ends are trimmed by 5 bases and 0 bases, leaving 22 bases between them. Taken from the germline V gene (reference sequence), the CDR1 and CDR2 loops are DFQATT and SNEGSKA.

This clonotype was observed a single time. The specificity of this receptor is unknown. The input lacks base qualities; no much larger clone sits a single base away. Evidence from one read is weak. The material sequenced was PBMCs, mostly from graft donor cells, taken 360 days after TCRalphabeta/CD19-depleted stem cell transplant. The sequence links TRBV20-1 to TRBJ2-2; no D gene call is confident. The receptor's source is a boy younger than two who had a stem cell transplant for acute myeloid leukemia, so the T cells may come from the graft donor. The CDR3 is CSAGSLIDTSTNTGELFF. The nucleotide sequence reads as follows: TGCAGTGCTGGAAGCTTAATTGACACCTCCACGAACACCGGGGAGCTGTTTTTT.